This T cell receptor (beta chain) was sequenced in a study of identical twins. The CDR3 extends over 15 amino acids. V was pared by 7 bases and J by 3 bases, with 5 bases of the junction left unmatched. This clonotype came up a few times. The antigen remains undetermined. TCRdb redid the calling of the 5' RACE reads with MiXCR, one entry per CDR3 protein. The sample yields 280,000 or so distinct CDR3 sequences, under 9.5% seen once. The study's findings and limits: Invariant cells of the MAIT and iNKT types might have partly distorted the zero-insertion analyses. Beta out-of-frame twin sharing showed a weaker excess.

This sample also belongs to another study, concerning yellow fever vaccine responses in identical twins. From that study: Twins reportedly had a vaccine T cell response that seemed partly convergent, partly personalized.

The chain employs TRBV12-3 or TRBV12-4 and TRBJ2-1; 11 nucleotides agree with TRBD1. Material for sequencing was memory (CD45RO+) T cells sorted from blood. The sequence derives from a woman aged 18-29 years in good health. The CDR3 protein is CASTPDRGHYNEQFF. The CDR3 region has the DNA TGTGCCAGCACCCCGGACAGGGGGCACTACAATGAGCAGTTCTTC.